The clone carrying this T cell receptor beta chain was counted between two and nine times. What it recognizes is unknown. Produced via immunoSEQ multiplex PCR; TCRdb's table is partial and in-frame only. Of around 26,000 clones in the sample, about 84% are singletons; the top ten hold 15% to 20%. Germline V CDR1 and CDR2: MNHEY, SMNVEV (reference sequence). The CDR3 covers 14 residues. With 6 bases clipped from V and 3 bases from J, the junction kept 2 bases outside the gene matches. The data originate from a study of vaccination effects on CD4 cells after COVID-19. Turning to the study itself: As their vaccination, participants received two doses of either BNT162b2 or mRNA-1273. Among convalescent patients, two provided samples 16 days and one week before vaccination. General study results and limits: Marked clonal contraction was seen in infection- and vaccine-induced clones late after vaccination.

Sequencing in the ViraFEST assay came after antigen-specific CD4+ T cells had been expanded with viral peptide pools, which were used to stimulate PBMC. Culturing for around eleven days preceded CD4+ T cell isolation. This individual contracted SARS-CoV-2 between March and December 2020, as verified by PCR. Culturing of some 2 million PBMC per well took place with roughly 10 IU/ml IL-2 and approximately 9.9 ug/ml peptides. This TCR derives from a human donor who had a prior SARS-CoV-2 infection. The sample here was CD4+ T cells from PBMCs cultured with HCoV-NL63 spike peptides, taken before COVID-19 vaccination. The chain is built from TRBV27 and TRBJ1-4; 9 positions agree with TRBD1. The CDR3 sequence: CASRGTGSNEKLFF. CDR3 bases: TGTGCCAGCAGGGGGACAGGGTCTAATGAAAAACTGTTTTTT.